These T cell receptor beta chains were read from a single sample in a study of Ad26.COV2.S vaccination and SARS-CoV-2 variants. The table came from immunoSEQ multiplex PCR; TCRdb's copy has only in-frame clones and leaves some out. The table has 350,000 to 450,000 clones, roughly 84% seen once. Source: peripheral blood, taken in a trial of Ad26.COV2.S vaccine versus placebo. These receptors originate from a person between 18 and 60 years old who received the Ad26.COV2.S COVID-19 vaccine or a placebo. Both conserved end residues are part of each CDR3. D genes are given only for firm matches. Clone sizes are given selectively: once, few, many, or a class where the clone is expanded.

V: TRBV11-2; J: TRBJ2-7; size: NA; D: NA; CDR3: CASSFTQTYEQYF; DNA: TGTGCCAGCAGCTTCACGCAGACCTACGAGCAGTACTTC
V: TRBV6-5; J: TRBJ2-7; size: NA; D: NA; CDR3: CASSYGGPPSYEQYF; DNA: TGTGCCAGCAGTTACGGGGGCCCCCCCTCCTACGAGCAGTACTTC
V: TRBV9; J: TRBJ2-2; size: NA; D: NA; CDR3: CASSVGTANTGELFF; DNA: TGTGCCAGCAGCGTAGGGACAGCGAACACCGGGGAGCTGTTTTTT
V: TRBV6-5; J: TRBJ2-3; size: NA; D: NA; CDR3: CASSYMGTDTQYF; DNA: TGTGCCAGCAGTTACATGGGGACAGATACGCAGTATTTT
V: TRBV6-5; J: TRBJ2-7; size: few; D: TRBD1; CDR3: CATTPGQPYEQYF; DNA: TGTGCCACCACTCCGGGACAGCCCTACGAGCAGTACTTC
V: TRBV5-4; J: TRBJ2-7; size: NA; D: TRBD1; CDR3: CASSFRDRGRHEQYF; DNA: TGTGCCAGCAGCTTCCGGGACAGGGGGCGCCACGAGCAGTACTTC
V: TRBV6-5; J: TRBJ1-1; size: NA; D: NA; CDR3: CASTAPSNTEAFF; DNA: TGTGCCAGCACCGCGCCTTCGAACACTGAAGCTTTCTTT
V: TRBV7-6; J: TRBJ1-1; size: NA; D: NA; CDR3: CASWGPLGMNTEAFF; DNA: TGTGCCAGCTGGGGCCCCTTGGGAATGAACACTGAAGCTTTCTTT
V: TRBV9; J: TRBJ1-2; size: few; D: TRBD1; CDR3: CASSVGVLEGATSGYTF; DNA: TGTGCCAGCAGCGTAGGGGTCTTGGAGGGGGCGACGAGTGGCTACACCTTC
V: TRBV7-9; J: TRBJ1-1; size: few; D: NA; CDR3: CASSPPQTAPNTEAFF; DNA: TGTGCCAGCAGCCCCCCCCAGACAGCCCCGAACACTGAAGCTTTCTTT
V: TRBV2; J: TRBJ1-2; size: NA; D: NA; CDR3: CASTNTGPSNGYTF; DNA: TGTGCCAGCACCAATACCGGGCCCTCGAACGGCTACACCTTC
V: TRBV5-4; J: TRBJ2-7; size: NA; D: NA; CDR3: CASRFSQGYEQYF; DNA: TGTGCCAGCAGATTTTCCCAGGGCTACGAGCAGTACTTC
V: TRBV5-4; J: TRBJ2-7; size: NA; D: NA; CDR3: CASSGSYEQYF; DNA: TGTGCCAGCAGCGGCTCCTACGAGCAGTACTTC
V: TRBV15; J: TRBJ1-1; size: NA; D: NA; CDR3: CATTPGAKGTEAFF; DNA: TGTGCCACCACCCCAGGTGCCAAAGGAACTGAAGCTTTCTTT
V: TRBV2; J: TRBJ2-7; size: NA; D: NA; CDR3: CASSEDRSYEQYF; DNA: TGTGCCAGCAGTGAAGACAGATCCTACGAGCAGTACTTC
V: TRBV7-9; J: TRBJ2-1; size: NA; D: NA; CDR3: CASSLGGADEQFF; DNA: TGTGCCAGCAGCCTCGGTGGGGCTGATGAGCAGTTCTTC
V: TRBV5-4; J: TRBJ2-5; size: NA; D: NA; CDR3: CAAGGELGTQYF; DNA: TGTGCCGCAGGGGGGGAATTAGGGACCCAGTACTTC
V: TRBV7-2; J: TRBJ1-5; size: NA; D: NA; CDR3: CASSLNGRSNQPQHF; DNA: TGTGCCAGCAGCTTAAACGGCCGTAGCAATCAGCCCCAGCATTTT
V: TRBV6-1; J: TRBJ1-5; size: few; D: NA; CDR3: CASSEFRIGNQPQHF; DNA: TGTGCCAGCAGTGAATTCAGGATAGGGAATCAGCCCCAGCATTTT
V: TRBV19; J: TRBJ1-1; size: NA; D: NA; CDR3: CASSAGPGHAFF; DNA: TGTGCCAGTAGTGCCGGTCCGGGGCATGCTTTCTTT
V: TRBV19; J: TRBJ1-2; size: NA; D: TRBD1; CDR3: CASRETGDIGGYTF; DNA: TGTGCCAGTAGGGAGACAGGGGATATAGGCGGCTACACCTTC
V: TRBV7-6; J: TRBJ2-3; size: NA; D: NA; CDR3: CASSLAEGQRTDTQYF; DNA: TGTGCCAGCAGCTTAGCGGAGGGACAACGCACAGATACGCAGTATTTT
V: TRBV12-3/TRBV12-4; J: TRBJ2-7; size: NA; D: NA; CDR3: CASSVDSSYEQYF; DNA: TGTGCCAGCAGCGTGGACAGCAGCTACGAGCAGTACTTC
V: TRBV7-2; J: TRBJ2-3; size: NA; D: TRBD2; CDR3: CASSFLELGGDTQYF; DNA: TGTGCCAGCAGCTTCTTGGAATTGGGGGGGGATACGCAGTATTTT
V: TRBV30; J: TRBJ2-7; size: NA; D: TRBD1; CDR3: CAWSLELGQGPYEQYF; DNA: TGTGCCTGGAGTCTGGAGTTGGGACAGGGACCCTACGAGCAGTACTTC
V: TRBV6-5; J: TRBJ1-5; size: NA; D: NA; CDR3: CASSYHLGDNQPQHF; DNA: TGTGCCAGCAGTTATCATCTAGGGGACAATCAGCCCCAGCATTTT
V: TRBV5-4; J: TRBJ2-1; size: NA; D: TRBD2; CDR3: CASSLPGLAGSNEQFF; DNA: TGTGCCAGCAGCTTGCCAGGACTAGCGGGGAGCAATGAGCAGTTCTTC
V: TRBV2; J: TRBJ2-5; size: NA; D: NA; CDR3: CASTRGDKETQYF; DNA: TGTGCCAGCACGAGGGGGGATAAAGAGACCCAGTACTTC
V: TRBV7-9; J: TRBJ2-1; size: NA; D: NA; CDR3: CASSLGGRGGHNEQFF; DNA: TGTGCCAGCAGCTTAGGGGGCAGGGGCGGCCACAATGAGCAGTTCTTC
V: TRBV18; J: TRBJ1-2; size: NA; D: NA; CDR3: CASSPGEGYGYTF; DNA: TGTGCCAGCTCACCGGGGGAAGGCTATGGCTACACCTTC
V: TRBV2; J: TRBJ1-5; size: NA; D: NA; CDR3: CASRKGGGNQPQHF; DNA: TGTGCCAGCAGGAAGGGGGGGGGCAATCAGCCCCAGCATTTT
V: TRBV9; J: TRBJ1-2; size: NA; D: NA; CDR3: CASSKAHTRANYGYTF; DNA: TGTGCCAGCAGCAAAGCCCACACAAGAGCTAACTATGGCTACACCTTC
V: TRBV4-3; J: TRBJ1-3; size: NA; D: TRBD1; CDR3: CASSQDEQGAGNTIYF; DNA: TGCGCCAGCAGCCAAGATGAACAGGGGGCTGGAAACACCATATATTTT
V: TRBV5-1; J: TRBJ2-3; size: NA; D: NA; CDR3: CASSLLAQDTQYF; DNA: TGCGCCAGCAGCTTACTAGCACAAGATACGCAGTATTTT
V: TRBV19; J: TRBJ2-7; size: once; D: NA; CDR3: CASSPLQGILSYEQYF; DNA: TGTGCCAGTAGTCCCCTACAGGGAATTTTGTCCTACGAGCAGTACTTC
V: TRBV21-1; J: TRBJ1-2; size: NA; D: NA; CDR3: CASIRPSRGYTF; DNA: TGTGCCAGCATCCGACCCTCTCGGGGCTACACCTTC
V: TRBV27; J: TRBJ1-1; size: NA; D: TRBD1; CDR3: CASSKYRGQDEAFF; DNA: TGTGCCAGCAGTAAGTACAGGGGGCAGGATGAAGCTTTCTTT
V: TRBV5-5; J: TRBJ1-2; size: NA; D: TRBD1; CDR3: CASSLGPQGDYGYTF; DNA: TGTGCCAGCAGCCTTGGACCACAGGGGGACTATGGCTACACCTTC
V: TRBV27; J: TRBJ2-1; size: once; D: NA; CDR3: CASSLVVLGYNEQFF; DNA: TGTGCCAGCAGTTTAGTGGTCTTAGGGTACAATGAGCAGTTCTTC
V: TRBV6-1; J: TRBJ2-2; size: NA; D: NA; CDR3: CASSKDFQTANTGELFF; DNA: TGTGCCAGCAGTAAAGACTTTCAAACAGCGAACACCGGGGAGCTGTTTTTT
V: TRBV24-1; J: TRBJ1-1; size: NA; D: NA; CDR3: CATSDYSGEAFF; DNA: TGTGCCACCAGTGATTATTCGGGGGAAGCTTTCTTT
V: TRBV2; J: TRBJ2-5; size: NA; D: NA; CDR3: CASLIRETQYF; DNA: TGTGCCAGCTTAATTAGAGAGACCCAGTACTTC
V: TRBV6-2/TRBV6-3; J: TRBJ2-7; size: NA; D: TRBD2; CDR3: CASSYLAGAAVEQYF; DNA: TGTGCCAGCAGTTATTTAGCGGGGGCCGCCGTGGAGCAGTACTTC
V: TRBV3-1/TRBV3-2; J: TRBJ2-5; size: NA; D: NA; CDR3: CASSQSTRQETQYF; DNA: TGTGCCAGCAGCCAATCGACTAGACAAGAGACCCAGTACTTC
V: TRBV2; J: TRBJ2-1; size: NA; D: TRBD1; CDR3: CASSSRTGGYNEQFF; DNA: TGTGCCAGCAGTTCTCGGACAGGGGGCTACAATGAGCAGTTCTTC
V: TRBV19; J: TRBJ2-7; size: NA; D: TRBD1; CDR3: CASSIWGQVQQYF; DNA: TGTGCCAGTAGTATTTGGGGACAGGTGCAGCAGTACTTC
V: TRBV4-1; J: TRBJ1-5; size: few; D: TRBD1; CDR3: CASSPPSRGYSNQPQHF; DNA: TGCGCCAGCAGCCCACCGAGCAGGGGGTATAGCAATCAGCCCCAGCATTTT
V: TRBV6-6; J: TRBJ1-1; size: NA; D: TRBD1; CDR3: CASSAGTVNTEAFF; DNA: TGTGCCAGCAGTGCCGGGACAGTGAACACTGAAGCTTTCTTT
V: TRBV18; J: TRBJ2-3; size: NA; D: NA; CDR3: CASSLGTVADTQYF; DNA: TGTGCCAGCTCACTTGGGACGGTGGCAGATACGCAGTATTTT
V: TRBV6-5; J: TRBJ1-1; size: once; D: NA; CDR3: CASRGLNGLNTEAFF; DNA: TGTGCCAGCAGGGGTTTGAACGGGTTGAACACTGAAGCTTTCTTT
V: TRBV19; J: TRBJ2-2; size: NA; D: NA; CDR3: CASSIRGSNTGELFF; DNA: TGTGCCAGTAGTATCCGGGGGTCGAACACCGGGGAGCTGTTTTTT
V: TRBV7-9; J: TRBJ1-5; size: few; D: NA; CDR3: CASSLGGLNQPQHF; DNA: TGTGCCAGCAGCTTAGGGGGCCTCAATCAGCCCCAGCATTTT
V: TRBV6-6; J: TRBJ2-7; size: NA; D: TRBD1; CDR3: CASSYRTGGYEQYF; DNA: TGTGCCAGCAGTTATCGGACAGGCGGGTACGAGCAGTACTTC
V: TRBV9; J: TRBJ1-1; size: NA; D: NA; CDR3: CASSVGGTNTEAFF; DNA: TGTGCCAGCAGCGTAGGAGGGACGAACACTGAAGCTTTCTTT
V: TRBV6-2/TRBV6-3; J: TRBJ1-1; size: NA; D: NA; CDR3: CASSYPGPWNTEAFF; DNA: TGTGCCAGCAGTTACCCGGGACCTTGGAACACTGAAGCTTTCTTT
V: TRBV24-1; J: TRBJ1-1; size: NA; D: TRBD1; CDR3: CATRGQGNTEAFF; DNA: TGTGCCACCCGGGGACAGGGGAACACTGAAGCTTTCTTT
V: TRBV19; J: TRBJ1-1; size: NA; D: NA; CDR3: CASSRAARGTEAFF; DNA: TGTGCCAGTAGTAGAGCGGCCAGGGGCACTGAAGCTTTCTTT
V: TRBV30; J: TRBJ1-5; size: NA; D: TRBD1; CDR3: CAWRVTGAVNQPQHF; DNA: TGTGCCTGGAGGGTTACAGGGGCGGTAAATCAGCCCCAGCATTTT
V: TRBV6-8; J: TRBJ1-5; size: once; D: NA; CDR3: CASSKPGHVNQPQHF; DNA: TGTGCCAGCAGCAAACCCGGACATGTCAATCAGCCCCAGCATTTT
V: TRBV29-1; J: TRBJ2-2; size: NA; D: NA; CDR3: CSAHVGTETGELFF; DNA: TGCAGCGCCCACGTCGGGACTGAAACCGGGGAGCTGTTTTTT